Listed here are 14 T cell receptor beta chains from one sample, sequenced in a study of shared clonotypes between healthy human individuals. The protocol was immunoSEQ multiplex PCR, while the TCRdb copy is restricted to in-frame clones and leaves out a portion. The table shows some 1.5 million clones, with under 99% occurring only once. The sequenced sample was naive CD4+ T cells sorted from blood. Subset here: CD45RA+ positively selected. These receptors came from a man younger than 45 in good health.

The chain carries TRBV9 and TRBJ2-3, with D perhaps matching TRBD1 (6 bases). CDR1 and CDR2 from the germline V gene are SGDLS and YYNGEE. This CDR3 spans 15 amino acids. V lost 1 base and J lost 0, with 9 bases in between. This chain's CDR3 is CASSVKGVSTDTQYF. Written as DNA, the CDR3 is TGTGCCAGCAGCGTAAAGGGGGTGAGCACAGATACGCAGTATTTT.

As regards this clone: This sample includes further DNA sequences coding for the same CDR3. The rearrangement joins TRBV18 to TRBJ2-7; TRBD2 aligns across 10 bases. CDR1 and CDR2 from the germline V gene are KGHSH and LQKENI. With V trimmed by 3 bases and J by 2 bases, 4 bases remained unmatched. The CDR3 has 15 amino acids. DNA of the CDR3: TGTGCCAGCTCACCCCTAGCGGGAGAACCCTACGAGCAGTACTTC. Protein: CASSPLAGEPYEQYF. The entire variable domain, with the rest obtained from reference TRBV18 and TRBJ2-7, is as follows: NAGVMQNPRHLVRRRGQEARLRCSPMKGHSHVYWYRQLPEEGLKFMVYLQKENIIDESGMPKERFSAEFPKEGPSILRIQQVVRGDSAAYFCASSPLAGEPYEQYFGPGTRLTVT.

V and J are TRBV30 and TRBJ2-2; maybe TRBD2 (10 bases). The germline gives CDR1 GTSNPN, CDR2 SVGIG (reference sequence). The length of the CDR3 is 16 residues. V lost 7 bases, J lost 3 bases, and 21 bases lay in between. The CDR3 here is CASQGAAGGYTGELFF. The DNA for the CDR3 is TGTGCCTCACAGGGGGCAGCGGGAGGGTACACCGGGGAGCTGTTTTTT.

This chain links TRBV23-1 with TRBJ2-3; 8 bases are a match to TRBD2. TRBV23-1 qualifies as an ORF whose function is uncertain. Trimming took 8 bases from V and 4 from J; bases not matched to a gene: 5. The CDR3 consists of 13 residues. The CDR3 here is CASGAGASDTQYF. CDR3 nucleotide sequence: TGCGCCAGCGGAGCGGGAGCATCAGATACGCAGTATTTT.

In DNA, the CDR3 is TGCGCCAGCAGCTTGGCCGGGGTGGACAGGGGGAACACCATATATTTT. This sequence encodes CASSLAGVDRGNTIYF. V usage is TRBV5-1 and J usage is TRBJ1-3; TRBD1 agrees at 10 bases. The CDR3 sequence is 16 residues long. The J segment lost 7 bases and the V segment lost 0 bases, leaving 7 bases of the junction unmatched. CDR1 is SGHRS and CDR2 is YFSETQ in the germline V gene.

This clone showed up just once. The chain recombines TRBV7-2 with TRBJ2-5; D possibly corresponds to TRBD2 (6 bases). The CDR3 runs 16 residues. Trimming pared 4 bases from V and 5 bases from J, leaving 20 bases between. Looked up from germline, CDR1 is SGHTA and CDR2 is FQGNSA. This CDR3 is CASSSALGGARETQYF. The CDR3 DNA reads TGTGCCAGCAGCTCTGCCCTAGGAGGGGCACGGGAGACCCAGTACTTC.

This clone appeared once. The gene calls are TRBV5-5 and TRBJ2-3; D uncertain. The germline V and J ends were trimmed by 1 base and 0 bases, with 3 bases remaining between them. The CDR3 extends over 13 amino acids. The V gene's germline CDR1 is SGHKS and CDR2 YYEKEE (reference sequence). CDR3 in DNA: TGTGCCAGCAGCTTGCCAAGCACAGATACGCAGTATTTT. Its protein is CASSLPSTDTQYF. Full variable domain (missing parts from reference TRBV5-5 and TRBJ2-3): DAGVTQSPTHLIKTRGQQVTLRCSPISGHKSVSWYQQVLGQGPQFIFQYYEKEERGRGNFPDRFSARQFPNYSSELNVNALLLGDSALYLCASSLPSTDTQYFGPGTRLTVL.

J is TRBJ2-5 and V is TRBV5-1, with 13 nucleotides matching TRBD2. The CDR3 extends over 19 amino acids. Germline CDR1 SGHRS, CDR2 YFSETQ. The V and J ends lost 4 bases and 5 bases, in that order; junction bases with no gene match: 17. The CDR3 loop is CASSAHAPGLAGREETQYF. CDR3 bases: TGCGCCAGCAGCGCCCACGCACCGGGACTAGCGGGAAGGGAGGAGACCCAGTACTTC.

The CDR3 sequence: CSVLRDGHYGYTF. The CDR3 nucleotides read TGCAGCGTGCTCCGGGACGGTCACTATGGCTACACCTTC. The chain joins TRBV29-1 to TRBJ1-2; possibly TRBD1 for D (5 bases). The CDR3 is 13 residues long. Trimming stripped 6 bases from V and 3 bases from J, with 14 bases between. CDR1 is SQVTM and CDR2 is ANQGSEA in the germline V gene.

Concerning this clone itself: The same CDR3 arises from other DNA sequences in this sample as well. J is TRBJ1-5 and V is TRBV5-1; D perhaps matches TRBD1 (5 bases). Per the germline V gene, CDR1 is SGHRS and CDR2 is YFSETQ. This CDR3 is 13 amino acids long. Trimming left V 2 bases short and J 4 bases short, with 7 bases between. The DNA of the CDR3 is TGCGCCAGCAGCTTCGGGGGTAATCAGCCCCAGCATTTT. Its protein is CASSFGGNQPQHF.

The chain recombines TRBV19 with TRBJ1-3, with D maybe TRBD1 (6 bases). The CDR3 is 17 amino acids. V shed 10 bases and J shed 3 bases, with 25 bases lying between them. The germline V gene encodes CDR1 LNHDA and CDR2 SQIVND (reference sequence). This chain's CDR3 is CAIPDRSRTVGGNTIYF. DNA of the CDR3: TGTGCCATTCCCGACAGGTCACGAACAGTCGGTGGAAACACCATATATTTT.

The CDR3 DNA reads TGTGCCAGCAGTGTCTCAGGGTTCGTCGGGGAGCTGTTTTTT. This codes for CASSVSGFVGELFF. This chain uses TRBV6-4 with TRBJ2-2; D might be TRBD1 (5 bases). Germline CDR1 MRHNA, CDR2 SNTAGT. The V end lost 4 bases, the J end lost 7 bases, and 13 bases lay between the germline ends. The CDR3 is made up of 14 amino acids.

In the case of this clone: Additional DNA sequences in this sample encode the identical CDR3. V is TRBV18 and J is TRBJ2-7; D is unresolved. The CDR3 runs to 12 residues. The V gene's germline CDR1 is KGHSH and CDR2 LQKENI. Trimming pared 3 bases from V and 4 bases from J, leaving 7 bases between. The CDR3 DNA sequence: TGTGCCAGCTCACCCTTGGGATACGAGCAGTACTTC. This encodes CASSPLGYEQYF. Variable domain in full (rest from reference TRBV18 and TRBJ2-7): NAGVMQNPRHLVRRRGQEARLRCSPMKGHSHVYWYRQLPEEGLKFMVYLQKENIIDESGMPKERFSAEFPKEGPSILRIQQVVRGDSAAYFCASSPLGYEQYFGPGTRLTVT.

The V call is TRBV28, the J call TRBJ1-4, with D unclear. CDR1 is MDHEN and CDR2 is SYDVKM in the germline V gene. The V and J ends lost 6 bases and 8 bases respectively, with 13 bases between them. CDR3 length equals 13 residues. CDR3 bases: TGTGCCAGCAGCCTTCCTCGACGGGAAAAACTGTTTTTT. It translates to CASSLPRREKLFF.